The TCR beta chain under discussion was sequenced for a study of response to subunit inactivated influenza vaccine. TCRdb processed the RT-PCR reads anew with MiXCR; each CDR3 protein has one entry. The data show 500,000 to 700,000 distinct CDR3 sequences, approximately 22% seen once. V lost 6 bases and J 6 bases, leaving 14 bases between the germline ends. CDR1 and CDR2 (germline): MNHNS, SASEGT. The CDR3 is made up of 13 amino acids. These data were also filed under a second study, of T cells expressing NK-cell markers. Per that paper: TCR beta cDNA was made by 5'RACE template switching with UMIs.

The source was CD4+ T cells sorted from PBMCs, collected 12 days after vaccination. The chain employs TRBV6-1 and TRBJ1-1; TRBD1 is a possible D gene (6 bases). This receptor was obtained from a middle-aged man who received an inactivated influenza vaccine. The CDR3 bases are TGTGCCAGCAGCCTATTAGGACAGCCTGAAGCTTTCTTT. Its protein is CASSLLGQPEAFF.